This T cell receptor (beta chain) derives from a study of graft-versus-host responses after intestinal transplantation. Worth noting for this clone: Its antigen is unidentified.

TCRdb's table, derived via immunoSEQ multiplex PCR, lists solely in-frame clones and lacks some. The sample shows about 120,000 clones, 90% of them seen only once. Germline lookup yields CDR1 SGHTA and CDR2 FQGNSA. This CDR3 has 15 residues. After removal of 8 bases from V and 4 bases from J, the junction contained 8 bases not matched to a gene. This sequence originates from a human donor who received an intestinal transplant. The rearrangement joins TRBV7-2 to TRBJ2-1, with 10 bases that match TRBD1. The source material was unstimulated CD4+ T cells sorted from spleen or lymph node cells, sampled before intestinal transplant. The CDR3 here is CASLKDRGRYNEQFF. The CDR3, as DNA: TGTGCCAGCCTCAAGGACAGGGGGAGGTACAATGAGCAGTTCTTC.